The rows below give T cell receptor beta chains drawn from one sample of a study of siplizumab effects on memory and regulatory T cells. Some clones are missing from TCRdb's copy, which holds only in-frame ones; the method was immunoSEQ multiplex PCR. The sample consists of about 100,000 clones, 75% to 95% of them appearing once. The specimen sequenced was CD4+ T cells sorted from blood. These receptor sequences come from a human donor in good health. Some clones in this sample may be carry-over from other donors' samples. Both conserved end residues are trimmed from each CDR3.

v_gene | CDR3aa
TRBV19 | ASSKGLMIETQY
TRBV7-8 | ASSLQAAGINEQY
TRBV6-5 | ASSWKRDYDEQY
TRBV18 | ASSPLPGGTEAF
TRBV7-9 | ASSLEAASYEQY
TRBV27 | ASRPFVGGSYEQY
TRBV7-9 | ASSLTGSNEQF
TRBV9 | ASSVQGGSTYNEQF
TRBV5-1 | ASSSGLAGGSYEQY
TRBV19 | ASSISGLSGANVLT
TRBV2 | ASSDGGPYTGTHNYGYT
TRBV2 | ASSVGDTQY
TRBV29-1 | SVADRVDYGYT
TRBV5-1 | ASSLGPRKNYEQY
TRBV19 | ASRTNRGDHLNQPQH
TRBV9 | ASTPEGGVYNEQF
TRBV7-9 | ASSLVSLETTDTQY
TRBV6-6 | ASSPQPHPGEMAF
TRBV5-1 | ASSRDTRSDYNEQF
TRBV19 | ASSMAEYGYT
TRBV18 | ASSPQRQGSETQY
TRBV5-1 | ASSLHGENTEAF
TRBV7-2 | ASSPARDYSRDTQY
TRBV18 | ASSPSSDTQY
TRBV28 | AISGRSLVLYNEQF
TRBV28 | ASSSFFSGKSTDTQY
TRBV30 | AWNGVAGSTGELF
TRBV9 | ASSPEGAVNYGYT
TRBV6-5 | ASRSSGGEQY
TRBV18 | ASSRGPSYEQY
TRBV6-1 | ASSEDYYTEAF
TRBV6-1 | ASSGDRGFRETQY
TRBV19 | ASSGAGGSTDTQY
TRBV7-3 | ASSLMGLAGSGANVLT
TRBV28 | ASSQGEVKWYIQY
TRBV5-5 | ASSRGTGLHEQY
TRBV28 | ASSSGRFSGANVLT
TRBV14 | ASSLTRDRVTYEQY
TRBV19 | ASQNPGQGTNEQF
TRBV9 | ASSEGLAVREQY
TRBV28 | ASSFQVSGNTIY
TRBV5-6 | ASSPRGGGDYGYT
TRBV6-4 | ATSLEGTDTQY
TRBV6-1 | ASSVGGSGRRTGELF
TRBV9 | ASSPHPRDSGNTIY
TRBV16 | ASSLLSNTEAF
TRBV10-1 | ASRAGGQNTGELF
TRBV6-1 | ASHVLNTEAF
TRBV2 | ASRVTGAPHEQY
TRBV6-6 | ASSRGFQETQY
TRBV19 | ASSITGTGMAEAF
TRBV5-1 | ASSLALMRNTEAF
TRBV4-1 | ASSQGAGAYQETQY
TRBV6-5 | ASSLSGSQPQH
TRBV7-3 | ASSYADRPGDTQY